The present TCR beta chain was sequenced within a study of regulatory T cells in long-lasting Graves disease. Described time point: newly diagnosed GD, antithyroid drugs for less than 3 months. PBMCs provided the RNA from which the TCR library was made. From an endocrinology department in Xi'an, China, came the patients. CDR3 regions were amplified by Arm-PCR using iRepertoire HTBI primers to build TCR beta libraries. MiXCR, run by TCRdb on the multiplex PCR reads, gives a single entry per CDR3 protein. The sample contains 550,000 to 650,000 distinct CDR3 sequences, 15% to 20% of which appear only once. Study findings and constraints: Persistent disease preferred TRBV28, TRBJ1-2 and TRBJ2-5. Only a small sample size was used, which may have cut accuracy.

The V gene lost 5 bases and the J gene lost 1 base, with 9 bases spanning the gap. CDR3 length: 13 residues. CDR1 and CDR2 from the germline V gene are SGHVS and FQNEAQ. This clonotype was detected ten times or more. What it recognizes is unknown. In addition, the sample was reused for a study of T cells in Graves' hyperthyroidism and ophthalmopathy. Per that paper: Criteria for exclusion of patients were uncontrolled infection, other autoimmune disease, pregnancy or lactation.

The chain recombines TRBV7-8 with TRBJ2-7; D is possibly TRBD2 (5 bases). The sequences come from peripheral blood mononuclear cells (PBMCs), collected at new diagnosis, from a patient treated with antithyroid drugs. The TCR comes from a man between 18 and 35 years old with Graves disease. CDR3 amino acids: CASSRDWSYEQYF. The DNA for the CDR3 is TGTGCCAGCAGCCGGGATTGGTCCTACGAGCAGTACTTC.